This TCR beta chain stems from a study of cytomegalovirus exposure and HLA in healthy donors. Use of 60 Vbeta and 13 Jbeta primers characterized the PCR. TCRdb's copy holds only in-frame clones and misses some; the assay was immunoSEQ multiplex PCR. The sample table includes fewer than 85,000 clones. Study results and limitations: Specificity of a few CMV-associated chains for CMV antigens was verified in vitro.

The CDR3 is 13 amino acids long, termini counted. Germline V gene lookup returns CDR1 KGHSH and CDR2 LQKENI. For this clone: No antigen is known for it. The CDR3 carries no conserved terminal phenylalanine or tryptophan, so it likely arises from a read error. Because the CDR3's place on the DNA is in doubt, the DNA is left out and the CDR3 is given as listed by TCRdb.

The TCR sequence derives from a female donor in good health and CMV-seropositive. The J gene is TRBJ1-2, the V gene TRBV18; the tabulated D call, TRBD1, remains unverified against the DNA. The sequencing sample was made of PBMCs. CDR3 sequence: CASSPGTGSLRTH.